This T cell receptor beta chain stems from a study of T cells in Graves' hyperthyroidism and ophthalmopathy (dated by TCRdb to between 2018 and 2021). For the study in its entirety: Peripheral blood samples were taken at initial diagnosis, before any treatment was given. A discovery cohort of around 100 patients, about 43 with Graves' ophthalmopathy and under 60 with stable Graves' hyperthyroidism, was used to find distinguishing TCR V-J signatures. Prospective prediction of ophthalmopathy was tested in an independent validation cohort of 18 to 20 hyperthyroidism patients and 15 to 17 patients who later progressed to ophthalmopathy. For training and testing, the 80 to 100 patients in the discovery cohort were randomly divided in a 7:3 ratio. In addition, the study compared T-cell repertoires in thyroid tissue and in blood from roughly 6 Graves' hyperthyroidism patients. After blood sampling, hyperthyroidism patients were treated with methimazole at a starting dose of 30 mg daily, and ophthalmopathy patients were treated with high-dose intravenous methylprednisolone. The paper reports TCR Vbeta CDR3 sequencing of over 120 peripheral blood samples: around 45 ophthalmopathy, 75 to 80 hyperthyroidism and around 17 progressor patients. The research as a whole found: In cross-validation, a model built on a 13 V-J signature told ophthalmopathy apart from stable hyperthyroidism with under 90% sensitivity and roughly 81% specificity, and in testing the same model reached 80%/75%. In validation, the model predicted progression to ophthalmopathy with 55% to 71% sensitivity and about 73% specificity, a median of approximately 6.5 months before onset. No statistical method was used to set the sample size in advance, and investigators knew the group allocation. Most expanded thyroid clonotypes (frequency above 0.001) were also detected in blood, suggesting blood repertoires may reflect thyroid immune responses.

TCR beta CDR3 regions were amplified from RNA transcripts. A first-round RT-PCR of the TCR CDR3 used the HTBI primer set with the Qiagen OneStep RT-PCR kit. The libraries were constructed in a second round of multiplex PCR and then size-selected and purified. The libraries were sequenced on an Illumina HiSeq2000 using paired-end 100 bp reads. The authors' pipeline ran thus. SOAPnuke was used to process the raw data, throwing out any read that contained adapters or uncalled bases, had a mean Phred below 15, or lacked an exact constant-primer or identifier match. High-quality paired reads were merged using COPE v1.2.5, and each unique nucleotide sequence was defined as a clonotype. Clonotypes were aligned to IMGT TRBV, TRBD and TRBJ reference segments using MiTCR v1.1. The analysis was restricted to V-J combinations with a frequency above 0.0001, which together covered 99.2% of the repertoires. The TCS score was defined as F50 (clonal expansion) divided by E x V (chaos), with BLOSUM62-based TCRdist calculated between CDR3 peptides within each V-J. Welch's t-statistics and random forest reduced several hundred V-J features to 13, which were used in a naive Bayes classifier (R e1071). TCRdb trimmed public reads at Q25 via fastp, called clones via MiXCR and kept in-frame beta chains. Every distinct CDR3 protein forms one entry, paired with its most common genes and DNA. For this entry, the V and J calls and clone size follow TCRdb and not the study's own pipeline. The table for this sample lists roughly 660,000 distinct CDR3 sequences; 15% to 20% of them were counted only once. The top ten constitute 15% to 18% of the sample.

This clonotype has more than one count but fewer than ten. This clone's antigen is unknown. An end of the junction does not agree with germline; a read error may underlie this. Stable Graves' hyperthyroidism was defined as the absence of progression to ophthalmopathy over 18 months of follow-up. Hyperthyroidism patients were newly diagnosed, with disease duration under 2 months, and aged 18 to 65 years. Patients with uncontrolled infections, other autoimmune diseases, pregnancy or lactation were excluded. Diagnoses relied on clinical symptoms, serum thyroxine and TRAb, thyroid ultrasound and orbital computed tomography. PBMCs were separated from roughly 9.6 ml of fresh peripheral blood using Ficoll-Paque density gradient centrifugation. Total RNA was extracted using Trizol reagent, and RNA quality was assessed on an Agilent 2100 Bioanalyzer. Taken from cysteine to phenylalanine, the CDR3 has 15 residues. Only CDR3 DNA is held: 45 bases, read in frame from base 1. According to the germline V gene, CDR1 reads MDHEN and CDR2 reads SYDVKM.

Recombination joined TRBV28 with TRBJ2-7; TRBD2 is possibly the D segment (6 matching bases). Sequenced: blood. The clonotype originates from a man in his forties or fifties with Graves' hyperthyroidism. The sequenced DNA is TGTGCCTGCAGTTTATATTTGAAGGGCGGAGGGGAGCAGTACTTC. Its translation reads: CACSLYLKGGGEQYF.